These 9 T cell receptor beta chains share one sample of origin, sequenced in a study of neurological immune-mediated disorders. TCRdb ran MiXCR on the 5' RACE reads and lists one entry per CDR3 protein. The data hold roughly 60,000 distinct CDR3 sequences, with 4% observed a single time. Sequenced input: CD4+ T cells from blood. The receptors come from a woman between 40 and 50 years old with multiple sclerosis.

This clonotype was recorded at least ten times. J is TRBJ2-6 and V is TRBV5-6; D is possibly TRBD1 or TRBD2 (6 bases each). CDR1 and CDR2 (germline): SGHDT, YYEEEE. The germline V and J ends were trimmed by 4 bases and 0 bases, with 14 bases remaining between them. This CDR3 has 17 residues. CDR3 in amino acids: CASSRGRKTSGANVLTF. The CDR3 coding sequence is TGTGCCAGCAGCCGGGGGCGGAAGACCTCTGGGGCCAACGTCCTGACTTTC.

This clonotype has ten or more counts. This sequence joins TRBV29-1 and TRBJ1-1; a weak D match, TRBD1 (6 bases). This CDR3 contains 13 residues. Germline V lookup: CDR1 SQVTM, CDR2 ANQGSEA. V was trimmed by 7 bases and J by 1 base, leaving 13 bases between them. The CDR3 is CSAQGQQNTEAFF. CDR3 nucleotide sequence: TGCAGCGCACAGGGACAACAGAACACTGAAGCTTTCTTT.

This clonotype has ten or more counts. The V and J genes are TRBV5-1 and TRBJ1-6; 8 nucleotides align to TRBD1. This CDR3 comprises 14 residues. Per germline, CDR1 SGHRS and CDR2 YFSETQ. Trimming took 4 bases from V and 10 from J; bases not matched to a gene: 7. The DNA of the CDR3 is TGCGCCAGCAGCCCTGACAGGGGAGGCTCACCCCTCCACTTT. Protein sequence: CASSPDRGGSPLHF.

This clonotype has at least ten counts. The chain combines TRBV7-9 with TRBJ2-3; 12 positions agree with TRBD2. The germline V gene encodes CDR1 SEHNR and CDR2 FQNEAQ (reference sequence). CDR3 length: 17 residues. Trimming removed 5 bases from V and 4 bases from J; junction bases left unmatched: 10. The CDR3, as DNA: TGTGCCAGCAGCCCTAGCAGGACTAGCGGGGAGGCAGATACGCAGTATTTT. Its protein is CASSPSRTSGEADTQYF.

This clonotype was found many times. This chain joins TRBV6-1 and TRBJ2-7, with 10 bases matching TRBD1. With V trimmed by 4 bases and J by 4 bases, 7 bases remained unmatched. The germline CDR1 and CDR2 sequences are MNHNS and SASEGT. This CDR3 is 15 amino acids long. CDR3 protein: CASSVRTGGWYEQYF. Here the CDR3 DNA reads TGTGCCAGCAGTGTTCGGACAGGGGGTTGGTACGAGCAGTACTTC.

At least ten counts were recorded for this clonotype. This rearrangement joins TRBV29-1 to TRBJ1-1; TRBD1 aligns across 10 bases. Per the germline V gene, CDR1 is SQVTM and CDR2 is ANQGSEA. The CDR3 spans 15 residues. The junction had 5 bases not matched to a gene; V was cut back by 1 base and J by 3 bases. CDR3 region: CSVEVRTGGYTEAFF. As DNA, the CDR3 is TGCAGCGTTGAAGTCCGGACAGGGGGATACACTGAAGCTTTCTTT.

This clonotype was seen ten or more times. The chain has TRBV14 and TRBJ2-3; 7 nucleotides align to TRBD1. Germline V gives CDR1 SGHDN, CDR2 FVKESK. J lost 2 bases, V lost 4 bases, and 3 bases had no gene match. The CDR3 covers 14 residues. CDR3 nucleotide sequence: TGTGCCAGCAGCCGAGACAGGGCCACAGATACGCAGTATTTT. Its translation: CASSRDRATDTQYF.

This clonotype was observed many times. V is TRBV7-8 and J is TRBJ1-1; maybe TRBD1 (6 bases). This CDR3 is built from 16 residues. The germline V gene encodes CDR1 SGHVS and CDR2 FQNEAQ. Trimming took off 2 bases at V and 1 base at J, with 14 bases between the two ends. In DNA, the CDR3 is TGTGCCAGCAGCTTACAGGGGCTGTGGGGGAACACTGAAGCTTTCTTT. Its translation: CASSLQGLWGNTEAFF.

This clonotype was counted ten times or more. This sequence joins TRBV3-1 and TRBJ1-2; no reliable D call. The CDR3 runs 13 residues. The V gene's germline CDR1 is LGHDT and CDR2 YNNKEL (reference sequence). Trimming removed 4 bases from V and 6 bases from J, with 12 bases in between. The CDR3 protein is CASSLLSLDGYTF. The CDR3 nucleotides are TGTGCCAGCAGCCTATTATCTTTGGATGGCTACACCTTC. Full variable domain (missing parts from reference TRBV3-1 and TRBJ1-2): DTAVSQTPKYLVTQMGNDKSIKCEQNLGHDTMYWYKQDSKKFLKIMFSYNNKELIINETVPNRFSPKSPDKAHLNLHINSLELGDSAVYFCASSLLSLDGYTFGSGTRLTVV.